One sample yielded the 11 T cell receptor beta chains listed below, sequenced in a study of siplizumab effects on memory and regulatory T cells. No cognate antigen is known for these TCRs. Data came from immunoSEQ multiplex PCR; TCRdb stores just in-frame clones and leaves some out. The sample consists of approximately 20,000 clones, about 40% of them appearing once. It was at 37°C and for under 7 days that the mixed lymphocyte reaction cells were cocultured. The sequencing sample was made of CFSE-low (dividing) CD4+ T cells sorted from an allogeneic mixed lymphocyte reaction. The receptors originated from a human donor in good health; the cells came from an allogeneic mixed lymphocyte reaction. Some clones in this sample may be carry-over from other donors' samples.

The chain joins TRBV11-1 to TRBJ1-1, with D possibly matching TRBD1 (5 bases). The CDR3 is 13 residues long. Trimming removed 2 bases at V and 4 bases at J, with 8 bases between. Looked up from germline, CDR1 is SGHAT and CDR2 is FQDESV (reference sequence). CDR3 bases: TGTGCCAGCAGCTTATGGGGGGGCACTGAAGCTTTCTTT. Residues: CASSLWGGTEAFF.

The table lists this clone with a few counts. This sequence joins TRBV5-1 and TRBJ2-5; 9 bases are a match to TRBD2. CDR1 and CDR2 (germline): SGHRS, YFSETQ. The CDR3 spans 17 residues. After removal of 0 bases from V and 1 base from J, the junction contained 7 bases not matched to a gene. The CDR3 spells CASSLVPSGGTQETQYF. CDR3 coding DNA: TGCGCCAGCAGCTTGGTGCCCAGCGGGGGGACCCAAGAGACCCAGTACTTC.

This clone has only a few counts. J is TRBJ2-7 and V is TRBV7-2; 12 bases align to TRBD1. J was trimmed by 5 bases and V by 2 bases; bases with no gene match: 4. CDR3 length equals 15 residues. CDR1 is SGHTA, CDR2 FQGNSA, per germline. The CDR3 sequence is CASSLRGQGANEQYF. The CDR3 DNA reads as TGTGCCAGCAGCTTAAGGGGACAGGGGGCGAACGAGCAGTACTTC.

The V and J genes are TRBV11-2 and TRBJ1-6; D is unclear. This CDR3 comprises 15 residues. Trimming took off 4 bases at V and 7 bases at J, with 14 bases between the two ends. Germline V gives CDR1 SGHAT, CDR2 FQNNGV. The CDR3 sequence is CASSSYGFTNSPLHF. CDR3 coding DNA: TGTGCCAGCAGCTCATACGGGTTTACCAATTCACCCCTCCACTTT. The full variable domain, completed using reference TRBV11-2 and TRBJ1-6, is EAGVAQSPRYKIIEKRQSVAFWCNPISGHATLYWYQQILGQGPKLLIQFQNNGVVDDSQLPKDRFSAERLKGVDSTLKIQPAKLEDSAVYLCASSSYGFTNSPLHFGNGTRLTVT.

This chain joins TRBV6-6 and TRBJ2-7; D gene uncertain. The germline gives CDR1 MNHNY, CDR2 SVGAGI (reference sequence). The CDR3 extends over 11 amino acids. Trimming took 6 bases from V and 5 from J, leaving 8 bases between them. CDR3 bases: TGTGCCAGCAGGGCCTTCCACGAGCAGTACTTC. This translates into CASRAFHEQYF.

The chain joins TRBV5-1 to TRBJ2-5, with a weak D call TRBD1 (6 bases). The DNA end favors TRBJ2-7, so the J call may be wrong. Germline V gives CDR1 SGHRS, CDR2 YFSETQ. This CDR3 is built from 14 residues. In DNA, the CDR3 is TGCGCCAGCAGCTTAGGATCCAGGGGTGGCGAGCAGTACTTC. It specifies CASSLGSRGGEQYF.

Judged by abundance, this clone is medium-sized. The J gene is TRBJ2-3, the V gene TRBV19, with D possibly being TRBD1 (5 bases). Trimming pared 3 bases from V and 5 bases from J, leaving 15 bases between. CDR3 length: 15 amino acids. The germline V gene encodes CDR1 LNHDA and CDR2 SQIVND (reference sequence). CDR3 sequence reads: CASSIGTGWGDTQYF. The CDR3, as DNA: TGTGCCAGTAGTATTGGAACAGGTTGGGGAGATACGCAGTATTTT.

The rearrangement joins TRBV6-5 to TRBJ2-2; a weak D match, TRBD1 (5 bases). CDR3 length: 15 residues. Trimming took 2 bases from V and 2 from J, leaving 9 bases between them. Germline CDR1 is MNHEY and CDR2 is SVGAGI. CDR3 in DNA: TGTGCCAGCAGTTACAGGGGCCCAAACACCGGGGAGCTGTTTTTT. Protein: CASSYRGPNTGELFF.

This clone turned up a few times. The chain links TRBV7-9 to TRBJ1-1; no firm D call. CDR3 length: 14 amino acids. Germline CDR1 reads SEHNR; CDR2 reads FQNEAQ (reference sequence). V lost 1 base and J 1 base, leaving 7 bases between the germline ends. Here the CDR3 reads CASSLVVANTEAFF. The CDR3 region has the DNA TGTGCCAGCAGCTTAGTCGTTGCGAACACTGAAGCTTTCTTT.

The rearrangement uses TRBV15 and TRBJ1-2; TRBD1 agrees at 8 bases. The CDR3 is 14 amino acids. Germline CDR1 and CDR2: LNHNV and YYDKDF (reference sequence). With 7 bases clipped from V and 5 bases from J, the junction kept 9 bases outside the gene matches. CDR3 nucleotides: TGTGCCACCAACAAGGACAGGGCGGGGTATGGCTACACCTTC. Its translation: CATNKDRAGYGYTF.

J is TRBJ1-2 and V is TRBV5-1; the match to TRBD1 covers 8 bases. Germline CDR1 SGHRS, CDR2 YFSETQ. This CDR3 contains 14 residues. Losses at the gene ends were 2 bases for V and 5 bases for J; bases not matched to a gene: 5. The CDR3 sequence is CASSFSTGGYGYTF. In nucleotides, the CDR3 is TGCGCCAGCAGCTTTAGTACAGGGGGTTATGGCTACACCTTC.